A single sample gave rise to the 16 T cell receptor beta chains below, sequenced in a study of blood T cell repertoires in COVID-19. Sequenced by immunoSEQ multiplex PCR; TCRdb stores in-frame clones only, minus some. Among more than 80,000 clones listed, more than 75% were seen once. The sample comprised peripheral blood. These receptors originate from a man aged 50 to 60 with active or convalescent COVID-19.

This clone showed up just once. V usage is TRBV2 and J usage is TRBJ1-5, with 9 bases identical to TRBD1. Germline lookup yields CDR1 SNHLY and CDR2 FYNNEI. V was clipped by 9 bases and J by 6 bases; unmatched bases: 9. The CDR3 is 14 residues long. The CDR3 DNA reads as TGTGCCAGTAAGGACAGGGGAACGATTCAGCCCCAGCATTTT. Its translation: CASKDRGTIQPQHF.

The chain employs TRBV18 and TRBJ2-2; maybe TRBD1 (6 bases). The length of the CDR3 is 14 residues. V was clipped by 4 bases and J by 6 bases, with 12 bases between them. Germline assignment: CDR1 KGHSH and CDR2 LQKENI. The CDR3 coding sequence is TGTGCCAGCTCACGAACAGGGACCCCCGGGGAGCTGTTTTTT. The encoded protein is CASSRTGTPGELFF.

The chain has TRBV24-1 and TRBJ2-3; 7 nucleotides agree with TRBD2. CDR3 length: 13 amino acids. CDR1 KGHDR and CDR2 SFDVKD come from the germline V gene. Germline trimming cut 7 bases from V and 3 bases from J; bases unmatched to any gene: 3. CDR3 in amino acids: CATRNGGTDTQYF. CDR3 nucleotides: TGTGCCACCAGGAACGGGGGGACAGATACGCAGTATTTT.

This chain links TRBV6-2 or TRBV6-3 with TRBJ2-3; the match to TRBD2 covers 11 bases. The CDR3 contains 17 residues. CDR1 and CDR2 from the germline V gene are MNHEY and SVGEGT. V lost 2 bases, J lost 7 bases, and 11 bases stayed unmatched. CDR3 DNA sequence: TGTGCCAGCAGTTACCGGGGCCTAGCGGGGGGACTTTATACGCAGTATTTT. This codes for CASSYRGLAGGLYTQYF.

The V call is TRBV11-2, the J call TRBJ2-1; possibly TRBD2 for D (7 bases). V was pared by 1 base and J by 3 bases, with 13 bases between. Germline V gene lookup returns CDR1 SGHAT and CDR2 FQNNGV. The CDR3 is made up of 16 amino acids. The CDR3 here is CASSLAEGGGYNEQFF. In nucleotides, the CDR3 is TGTGCCAGCAGCTTAGCGGAGGGAGGGGGCTACAATGAGCAGTTCTTC.

The V call is TRBV12-3 or TRBV12-4, the J call TRBJ1-4, with D perhaps TRBD1 (6 bases). The CDR3 has 13 residues. V lost 6 bases and J 7 bases, leaving 12 bases between the germline ends. The CDR3 DNA sequence: TGTGCCAGCAGCATACAGGGCGCTGAAAAACTGTTTTTT. Encoded protein: CASSIQGAEKLFF.

The rearrangement links TRBV12-3 or TRBV12-4 to TRBJ1-1, with unresolved D. The CDR3 has 13 residues. Trimming removed 5 bases from V and 4 bases from J, with 11 bases in between. CDR3 loop: CASSPPMSTEAFF. CDR3 sequence (DNA): TGTGCCAGCAGTCCCCCTATGAGCACTGAAGCTTTCTTT.

The chain is built from TRBV30 and TRBJ2-7; TRBD2 is a possible D gene (6 bases). The CDR3 consists of 14 residues. V was clipped by 0 bases and J by 2 bases, with 11 bases between them. CDR1 is GTSNPN, CDR2 SVGIG, per germline (reference sequence). The CDR3 is CAWSVRDLAYEQYF. CDR3 bases: TGTGCCTGGAGTGTACGGGACTTAGCCTACGAGCAGTACTTC.

The rearrangement uses TRBV11-1 and TRBJ2-3; possible D gene TRBD2, 5 bases. Trimming removed 1 base at V and 4 bases at J, with 15 bases between. The CDR3 spans 16 residues. Germline lookup yields CDR1 SGHAT and CDR2 FQDESV (reference sequence). CDR3 amino acids: CASSLDLSTEADTQYF. The CDR3, as DNA: TGTGCCAGCAGCTTAGACCTTAGTACGGAGGCAGATACGCAGTATTTT.

The chain joins TRBV16 to TRBJ1-5, with 10 bases identical to TRBD1. This CDR3 is built from 16 residues. The V gene end was trimmed by 0 bases and the J gene end by 4 bases; junction bases not matched to a gene: 3. CDR1 and CDR2 (germline): KGHSY, FQNENV. The CDR3 region has the DNA TGTGCCAGCAGCCAATCTCGGGACAGGGGTAATCAGCCCCAGCATTTT. Protein sequence: CASSQSRDRGNQPQHF.

CDR3 residues: CASSHAGEDYGYTF. The CDR3 region has the DNA TGCGCCAGCAGCCATGCGGGTGAGGACTATGGCTACACCTTC. The chain couples TRBV4-1 to TRBJ1-2; D is unresolved. Trimming took off 3 bases at V and 3 bases at J, with 11 bases between the two ends. CDR1 MGHRA and CDR2 YSYEKL come from the germline V gene. This CDR3 is built from 14 residues.

V and J are TRBV12-3 or TRBV12-4 and TRBJ1-2; D is ambiguous. This CDR3 comprises 12 residues. V dropped 5 bases and J dropped 11 bases, with 15 bases sitting between them. The CDR3 nucleotides read TGTGCCAGCAGTGGAGGGATGGCAGCTTACACCTTC. It encodes CASSGGMAAYTF.

The rearrangement links TRBV18 to TRBJ2-5; unclear D gene. This CDR3 has 13 residues. V lost 3 bases and J 3 bases, leaving 8 bases between the germline ends. Germline V CDR1 and CDR2: KGHSH, LQKENI. The CDR3, as DNA: TGTGCCAGCTCACCCCGGGTCGAAGAGACCCAGTACTTC. The encoded protein is CASSPRVEETQYF.

This clone was counted a single time. The chain is built from TRBV28 and TRBJ1-3; 8 bases fit TRBD1. This CDR3 comprises 16 residues. Losses at the gene ends were 5 bases for V and 3 bases for J; bases not matched to a gene: 9. Germline assignment: CDR1 MDHEN and CDR2 SYDVKM. CDR3: CASSIPGTGFGNTIYF. As DNA, the CDR3 is TGTGCCAGCAGTATACCCGGGACAGGATTTGGAAACACCATATATTTT.

The V and J genes are TRBV11-2 and TRBJ2-1, with D possibly matching TRBD1 (5 bases). With 3 bases removed from V and 6 bases from J, the gap between germline ends came to 15 bases. This CDR3 contains 15 residues. Germline CDR1 SGHAT, CDR2 FQNNGV. The CDR3 DNA follows: TGTGCCAGCAGCTTGGGGCAGGGAATATTCAATGAGCAGTTCTTC. Its translation: CASSLGQGIFNEQFF.

This chain connects TRBV27 to TRBJ1-5, with 7 bases identical to TRBD1. This CDR3 is 14 amino acids long. Looked up from germline, CDR1 is MNHEY and CDR2 is SMNVEV (reference sequence). V lost 3 bases and J lost 3; bases outside the gene matches: 2. The CDR3 sequence is CASSLGTVNQPQHF. In DNA, the CDR3 is TGTGCCAGCAGTTTGGGGACAGTCAATCAGCCCCAGCATTTT.